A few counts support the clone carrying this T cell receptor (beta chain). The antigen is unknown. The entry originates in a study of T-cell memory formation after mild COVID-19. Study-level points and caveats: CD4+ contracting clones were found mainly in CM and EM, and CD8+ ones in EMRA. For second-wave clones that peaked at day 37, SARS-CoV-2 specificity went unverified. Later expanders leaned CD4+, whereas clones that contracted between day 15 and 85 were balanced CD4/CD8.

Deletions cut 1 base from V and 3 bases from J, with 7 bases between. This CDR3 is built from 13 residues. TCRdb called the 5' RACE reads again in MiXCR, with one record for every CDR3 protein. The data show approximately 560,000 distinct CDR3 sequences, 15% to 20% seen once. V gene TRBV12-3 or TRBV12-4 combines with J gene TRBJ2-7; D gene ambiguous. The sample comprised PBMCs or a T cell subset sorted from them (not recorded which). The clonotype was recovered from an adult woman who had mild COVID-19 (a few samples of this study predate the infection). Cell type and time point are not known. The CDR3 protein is CASSLGQYYEQYF. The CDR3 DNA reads TGTGCCAGCAGTTTAGGGCAGTACTACGAGCAGTACTTC.